A selection of T cell receptor beta chains follows, all from one sample in a study of blood T cells in healthy people across ages. MiXCR, applied by TCRdb to the 5' RACE reads, yields one record per CDR3 protein. The sample shows about 780,000 distinct CDR3 sequences, 46% of them seen only once. The sequencing sample was made of blood. The receptors come from a man of 80 years or more in good health. Both conserved end residues are part of each CDR3. A D gene is named only where the DNA matches it firmly. Part of the rows lack a size; the others show once, few, many or a class for expanded clones.

- | TRBJ1-1 | - | TRBV10-3 | CAISDGQGNTEAFF | TGTGCCATCAGTGACGGTCAGGGAAACACTGAAGCTTTCTTT
- | TRBJ2-5 | - | TRBV6-5 | CASKVSGGQETQYF | TGTGCCAGTAAGGTTTCCGGGGGCCAAGAGACCCAGTACTTC
- | TRBJ2-1 | - | TRBV6-5 | CASSYSGRDNEQFF | TGTGCCAGCAGTTACTCGGGCAGGGACAATGAGCAGTTCTTC
- | TRBJ2-5 | many | TRBV20-1 | CSCYSDSSGQETQYF | TGCAGCTGCTATAGTGACAGCTCGGGCCAAGAGACCCAGTACTTC
TRBD2 | TRBJ2-1 | - | TRBV5-6 | CASGFPSGVNNEQFF | TGTGCCAGCGGCTTCCCTAGCGGGGTTAACAATGAGCAGTTCTTC
- | TRBJ1-2 | - | TRBV30 | CAWSLRAWGYTF | TGTGCCTGGAGTCTTAGGGCTTGGGGCTACACCTTC
- | TRBJ2-7 | once | TRBV20-1 | CSALPMDLPTGSYEQYF | TGCAGTGCCTTACCAATGGATCTCCCGACAGGTTCCTACGAGCAGTACTTC
TRBD2 | TRBJ2-1 | once | TRBV7-9 | CASSPNQAGVDGNEQFF | TGTGCCAGCAGCCCGAATCAAGCGGGAGTTGACGGCAATGAGCAGTTCTTC
- | TRBJ1-4 | - | TRBV5-6 | CASSSGLRNEKLFF | TGTGCCAGCAGCTCAGGGCTGAGGAATGAAAAACTGTTTTTT
- | TRBJ2-5 | many | TRBV20-1 | CSARRGQETQYF | TGCAGTGCTAGAAGGGGCCAAGAGACCCAGTACTTC
- | TRBJ2-7 | - | TRBV7-2 | CASSLDPFSGYEQYF | TGTGCCAGCAGCTTAGATCCATTCTCCGGATACGAGCAGTACTTC
TRBD2 | TRBJ2-5 | many | TRBV7-2 | CASSLATSGSYEQYF | TGTGCCAGCAGCTTAGCGACTAGCGGGAGTTATGAGCAGTACTTC
- | TRBJ2-5 | - | TRBV18 | CASSSSEAWEQYF | TGTGCCAGCTCTTCCTCGGAGGCCTGGGAGCAGTACTTC
TRBD1 | TRBJ1-5 | few | TRBV12-3/TRBV12-4 | CASSPDRGRGQPQHF | TGTGCCAGCAGCCCTGACAGGGGGCGAGGTCAGCCCCAGCATTTT
TRBD2 | TRBJ2-3 | - | TRBV28 | CASSRPRGTSDTDTQYF | TGTGCCAGCAGTCGACCGCGAGGAACTAGCGACACAGATACGCAGTATTTT
- | TRBJ2-7 | few | TRBV21-1 | CASSRNWEGQAEQYF | TGTGCCAGCAGCCGGAATTGGGAGGGTCAGGCCGAGCAGTACTTC
- | TRBJ1-1 | - | TRBV12-3/TRBV12-4 | CASSFKRNTEAFF | TGTGCCAGCAGTTTTAAGAGAAACACTGAAGCTTTCTTT
- | TRBJ1-5 | - | TRBV20-1 | CSASRLGGAVQPQHF | TGCAGTGCTAGTCGTTTGGGGGGGGCGGTTCAGCCCCAGCATTTT
TRBD2 | TRBJ2-5 | few | TRBV7-2 | CASSPGTSTETQYF | TGTGCCAGCAGCCCCGGGACTAGCACCGAGACCCAGTACTTC
TRBD1 | TRBJ1-5 | once | TRBV7-2 | CASSPRQGGQPQHF | TGTGCCAGCAGCCCTCGACAGGGTGGTCAGCCCCAGCATTTT
- | TRBJ1-1 | - | TRBV4-2 | CASSQEGASSSRTEAFF | TGTGCCAGCAGCCAAGAGGGGGCAAGCAGCTCGCGTACTGAAGCTTTCTTT
- | TRBJ2-7 | - | TRBV5-1 | CASSSVQGYEQYF | TGCGCCAGCAGCTCCGTACAGGGATACGAGCAGTACTTC
- | TRBJ2-5 | - | TRBV5-1 | CASYEGGTQETQYF | TGCGCCAGCTACGAGGGGGGGACACAAGAGACCCAGTACTTC
- | TRBJ2-7 | many | TRBV30 | CAWSVSLYYEQYF | TGTGCCTGGAGTGTATCACTGTACTACGAGCAGTACTTC
TRBD1 | TRBJ2-7 | - | TRBV20-1 | CSAGRTGRTSYERYF | TGCAGTGCTGGACGGACAGGTCGTACTTCCTACGAGCGGTACTTC
TRBD1 | TRBJ2-1 | - | TRBV24-1 | CATSEVGQGSYKEQFF | TGTGCCACCAGTGAAGTGGGACAGGGATCCTACAAGGAGCAGTTCTTC
TRBD1 | TRBJ2-7 | few | TRBV20-1 | CSANARDRSSYEQYF | TGCAGTGCCAACGCGAGGGACAGGAGCTCCTACGAGCAGTACTTC
TRBD1 | TRBJ2-7 | - | TRBV7-2 | CASSLAAGTGTGVQYF | TGTGCCAGCAGCTTAGCCGCCGGGACAGGGACGGGCGTGCAGTACTTC
TRBD2 | TRBJ2-3 | few | TRBV25-1 | CASSELGGEDTQYF | TGTGCCAGCAGTGAATTGGGAGGGGAGGATACGCAGTATTTT
- | TRBJ2-7 | - | TRBV9 | CASTIMGDEQYF | TGTGCCAGCACCATCATGGGTGACGAGCAGTACTTC
- | TRBJ2-1 | many | TRBV5-1 | CASSLQNNEQFF | TGTGCCAGCAGTTTACAGAACAATGAGCAGTTCTTC
- | TRBJ1-1 | few | TRBV29-1 | CSVGSTEAFF | TGCAGCGTGGGGAGCACTGAAGCTTTCTTT
- | TRBJ1-1 | - | TRBV7-9 | CASSLETTEAFF | TGTGCCAGCAGCTTAGAGACCACTGAAGCTTTCTTT
TRBD1 | TRBJ2-1 | many | TRBV5-1 | CASSRTGPEQFF | TGCGCCAGCAGCCGGACAGGTCCTGAGCAGTTCTTC
TRBD1 | TRBJ2-1 | - | TRBV20-1 | CSARGRDRVYNEQFF | TGCAGTGCTAGGGGCAGGGACAGGGTGTACAATGAGCAGTTCTTC
- | TRBJ2-7 | - | TRBV10-3 | CAIWGGLADNEQYF | TGTGCCATCTGGGGCGGGCTAGCAGACAACGAGCAGTACTTC
- | TRBJ2-5 | few | TRBV12-3/TRBV12-4 | CASSSEAQETQYF | TGTGCCAGCAGCTCAGAAGCCCAAGAGACCCAGTACTTC
- | TRBJ2-1 | - | TRBV4-3 | CASSQAGVGGEQFF | TGCGCCAGCAGCCAAGCCGGCGTGGGGGGTGAGCAGTTCTTC
- | TRBJ1-2 | few | TRBV20-1 | CRETEANYGYTF | TGCAGAGAGACTGAGGCTAACTATGGCTACACCTTC
TRBD2 | TRBJ2-3 | few | TRBV5-6 | CASSPWTSGRLADTQYF | TGTGCCAGCAGCCCCTGGACTAGCGGGAGGTTAGCAGATACGCAGTATTTT
- | TRBJ2-1 | - | TRBV14 | CASSQTRLVNEQFF | TGTGCCAGCAGCCAGACGAGACTAGTTAATGAGCAGTTCTTC
- | TRBJ1-1 | - | TRBV6-1 | CASRREFDTEAFF | TGTGCCAGCAGAAGGGAATTTGACACTGAAGCTTTCTTT
TRBD1 | TRBJ2-3 | - | TRBV5-1 | CASSLRQGSDTQYF | TGCGCCAGCAGCCTTAGACAGGGATCAGATACGCAGTATTTT
TRBD2 | TRBJ2-3 | few | TRBV5-1 | CASSSVAGGTDTQYF | TGCGCCAGCAGTTCGGTCGCGGGAGGGACAGATACGCAGTATTTT
- | TRBJ1-6 | - | TRBV7-2 | CASSPPSTRDSPLHF | TGTGCCAGCAGCCCCCCCTCCACAAGGGACTCACCCCTCCACTTT
- | TRBJ2-7 | - | TRBV7-8 | CASSLVGGLRRGAQYF | TGTGCCAGCAGCTTAGTTGGCGGACTCCGGAGGGGGGCCCAGTACTTC
TRBD2 | TRBJ2-7 | - | TRBV4-2 | CASSQAGREPNEQYF | TGTGCCAGCAGCCAAGCGGGGCGGGAGCCCAATGAGCAGTACTTC
TRBD2 | TRBJ2-1 | many | TRBV20-1 | CSAQREIDEQFF | TGCAGTGCTCAGCGGGAGATCGATGAGCAGTTCTTC
- | TRBJ1-2 | - | TRBV20-1 | CSATDGGLINYGYTF | TGCAGTGCTACGGACGGGGGGCTGATTAACTATGGCTACACCTTC
- | TRBJ2-7 | once | TRBV4-3 | CASSLSGRPGFEQYF | TGCGCCAGCAGCCTATCAGGGAGGCCAGGTTTCGAGCAGTACTTC
- | TRBJ1-1 | - | TRBV11-2 | CASSFLVNTEAFF | TGTGCCAGCAGCTTCTTGGTGAACACTGAAGCTTTCTTT
- | TRBJ2-5 | - | TRBV7-3 | CASSTDSVQETQYF | TGTGCCAGCAGCACCGACAGTGTCCAAGAGACCCAGTACTTC
- | TRBJ2-3 | few | TRBV4-2 | CASSQEDQIQYASTDTQYF | TGTGCCAGCAGCCAAGAGGACCAAATACAGTACGCTAGCACAGATACGCAGTATTTT
TRBD1 | TRBJ2-5 | few | TRBV27 | CASSARTGRQETQYF | TGTGCCAGCAGTGCCCGGACAGGGCGGCAAGAGACCCAGTACTTC
TRBD2 | TRBJ2-5 | - | TRBV10-3 | CAISKLAAQETQYF | TGTGCCATCAGCAAACTAGCGGCCCAAGAGACCCAGTACTTC